This is a list of T cell receptor beta chains from one sample in a study of OX40 agonist ivuxolimab in advanced cancers. Produced via immunoSEQ multiplex PCR; TCRdb's table is partial and in-frame only. The sample holds approximately 84,000 clones, about four fifths seen once. Here the sequenced sample was CD4+ or CD8+ T cells sorted from blood, taken in a trial of the OX40 agonist ivuxolimab. Source of these receptors: an adult with an advanced solid tumor such as melanoma, head and neck, liver or kidney cancer. CDR3s include the opening cysteine and the closing phenylalanine or tryptophan. A D gene is named only where the DNA matches it firmly. Clone sizes are given selectively: once, few, many, or a class where the clone is expanded.

.	TRBJ2-3	TRBV18	.	CASSDLLDYTDTQYF	TGTGCCAGCTCAGACCTACTGGACTACACAGATACGCAGTATTTT
TRBD1	TRBJ2-1	TRBV6-5	.	CAGKGQGYDEQFF	TGTGCGGGAAAGGGACAGGGGTATGATGAGCAGTTCTTC
.	TRBJ1-5	TRBV28	.	CASAGTRDQPQHF	TGTGCCAGCGCCGGGACAAGGGATCAGCCCCAGCATTTT
.	TRBJ1-1	TRBV19	few	CASSMLGARNTEAFF	TGTGCCAGTAGTATGTTGGGGGCTCGGAACACTGAAGCTTTCTTT
.	TRBJ2-3	TRBV6-6	.	CASSYEGTDTQYF	TGTGCCAGCAGTTACGAGGGCACAGATACGCAGTATTTT
.	TRBJ1-1	TRBV5-1	.	CASSSTMLGNTEAFF	TGCGCCAGCAGCTCAACAATGTTGGGGAACACTGAAGCTTTCTTT
.	TRBJ1-3	TRBV28	few	CASSPGDAENTIYF	TGTGCCAGCAGTCCCGGGGACGCGGAAAACACCATATATTTT
TRBD2	TRBJ2-1	TRBV11-2	.	CASSFAGGRNEQFF	TGTGCCAGCAGCTTTGCGGGGGGACGCAATGAGCAGTTCTTC
TRBD1	TRBJ2-2	TRBV5-5	.	CASSPGTGGVYGGELFF	TGTGCCAGCAGCCCCGGGACAGGGGGCGTTTATGGCGGGGAGCTGTTTTTT
.	TRBJ1-2	TRBV7-8	.	CASSLRDFNGYTF	TGTGCCAGCAGCCTCCGGGACTTCAACGGCTACACCTTC
.	TRBJ1-5	TRBV7-8	few	CASSLEGQPQHF	TGTGCCAGCAGCTTAGAGGGTCAGCCCCAGCATTTT
TRBD2	TRBJ2-1	TRBV19	.	CASSIDGGGLRNEQFF	TGTGCCAGTAGTATAGACGGCGGGGGGCTCAGGAATGAGCAGTTCTTC
.	TRBJ2-2	TRBV9	.	CASSAVLNTGELFF	TGTGCCAGCAGCGCAGTCCTGAACACCGGGGAGCTGTTTTTT
.	TRBJ1-4	TRBV10-3	.	CATQGEDEKLFF	TGTGCCACCCAAGGGGAGGATGAAAAACTGTTTTTT
.	TRBJ2-7	TRBV6-5	.	CASLAVGSYEQYF	TGTGCCAGCCTTGCGGTAGGCTCCTACGAGCAGTACTTC
TRBD1	TRBJ1-1	TRBV2	few	CASSARDREEAFF	TGTGCCAGCAGTGCCCGGGACAGGGAAGAAGCTTTCTTT